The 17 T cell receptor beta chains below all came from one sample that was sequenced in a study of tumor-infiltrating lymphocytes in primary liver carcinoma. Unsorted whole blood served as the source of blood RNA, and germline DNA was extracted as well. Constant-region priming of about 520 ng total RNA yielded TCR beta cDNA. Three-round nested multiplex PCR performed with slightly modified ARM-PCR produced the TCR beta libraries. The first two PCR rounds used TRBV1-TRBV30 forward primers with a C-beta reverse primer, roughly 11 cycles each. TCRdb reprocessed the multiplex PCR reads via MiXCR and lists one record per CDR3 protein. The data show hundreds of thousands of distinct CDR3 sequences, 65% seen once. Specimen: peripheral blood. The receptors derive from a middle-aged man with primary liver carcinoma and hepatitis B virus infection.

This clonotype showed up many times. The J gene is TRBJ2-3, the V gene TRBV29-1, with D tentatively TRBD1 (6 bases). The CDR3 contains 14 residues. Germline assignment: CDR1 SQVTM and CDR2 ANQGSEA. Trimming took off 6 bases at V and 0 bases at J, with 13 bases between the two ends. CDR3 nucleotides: TGCAGCGTGGCCGACAGGTCTAGCACAGATACGCAGTATTTT. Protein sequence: CSVADRSSTDTQYF.

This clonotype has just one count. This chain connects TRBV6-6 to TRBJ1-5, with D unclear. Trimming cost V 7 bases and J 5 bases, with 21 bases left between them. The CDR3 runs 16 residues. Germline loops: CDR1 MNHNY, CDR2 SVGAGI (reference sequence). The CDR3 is CASTLGLEGGDQPQHF. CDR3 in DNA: TGTGCCAGCACGTTAGGCCTTGAGGGTGGGGATCAGCCCCAGCATTTT.

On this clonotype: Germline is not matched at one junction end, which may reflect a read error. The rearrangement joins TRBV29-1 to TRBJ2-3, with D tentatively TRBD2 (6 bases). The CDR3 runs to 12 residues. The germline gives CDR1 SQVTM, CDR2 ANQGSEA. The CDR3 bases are TGTAGCTTGTGGGAGGGCACAGATACGCAGTATTTT. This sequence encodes CSLWEGTDTQYF.

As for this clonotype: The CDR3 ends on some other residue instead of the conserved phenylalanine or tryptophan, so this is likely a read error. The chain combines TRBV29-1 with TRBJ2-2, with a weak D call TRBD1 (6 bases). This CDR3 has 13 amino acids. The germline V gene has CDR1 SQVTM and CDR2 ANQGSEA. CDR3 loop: CSVVARDTEELFL. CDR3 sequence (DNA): TGCAGCGTTGTGGCAAGGGACACCGAGGAGCTGTTTCTT.

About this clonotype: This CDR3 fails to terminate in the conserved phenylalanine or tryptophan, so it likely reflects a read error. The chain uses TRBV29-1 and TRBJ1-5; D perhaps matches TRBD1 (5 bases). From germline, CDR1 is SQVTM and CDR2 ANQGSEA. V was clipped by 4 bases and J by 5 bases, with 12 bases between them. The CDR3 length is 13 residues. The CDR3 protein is CSVGGKGDQPQHY. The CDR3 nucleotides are TGCAGCGTTGGGGGCAAGGGCGATCAGCCCCAGCATTAT.

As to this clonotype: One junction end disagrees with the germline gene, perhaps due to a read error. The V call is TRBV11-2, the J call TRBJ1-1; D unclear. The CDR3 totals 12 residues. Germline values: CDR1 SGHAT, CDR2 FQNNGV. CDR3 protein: CVSSPLVGKGFF. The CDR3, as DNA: TGTGTCAGCAGCCCCCTGGTGGGGAAGGGTTTCTTT. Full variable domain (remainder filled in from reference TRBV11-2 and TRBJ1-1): EAGVAQSPRYKIIEKRQSVAFWCNPISGHATLYWYQQILGQGPKLLIQFQNNGVVDDSQLPKDRFSAERLKGVDSTLKIQPAKLEDSAVYLCVSSPLVGKGFFGQGTRLTVV.

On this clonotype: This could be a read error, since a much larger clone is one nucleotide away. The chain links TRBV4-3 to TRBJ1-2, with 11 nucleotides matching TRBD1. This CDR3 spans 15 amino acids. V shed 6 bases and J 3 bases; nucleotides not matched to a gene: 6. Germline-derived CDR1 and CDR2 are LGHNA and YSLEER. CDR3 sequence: CASRQDRGRDYGYTF. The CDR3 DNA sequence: TGCGCCAGCAGACAGGACAGGGGGCGCGACTATGGCTACACCTTC.

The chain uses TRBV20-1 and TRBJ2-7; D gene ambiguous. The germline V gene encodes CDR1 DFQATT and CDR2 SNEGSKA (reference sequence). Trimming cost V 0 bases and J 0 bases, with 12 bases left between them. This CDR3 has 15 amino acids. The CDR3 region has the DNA TGCAGTGCTAGAGATTCGCCTAGGCACTCCTACGAGCAGTACTTC. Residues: CSARDSPRHSYEQYF.

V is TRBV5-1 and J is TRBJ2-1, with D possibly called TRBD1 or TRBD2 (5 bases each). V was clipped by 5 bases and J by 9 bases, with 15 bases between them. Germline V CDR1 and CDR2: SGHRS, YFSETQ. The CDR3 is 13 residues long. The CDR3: CASRGPPLSEQFF. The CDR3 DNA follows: TGCGCCAGCAGGGGACCCCCGTTGAGTGAGCAGTTCTTC.

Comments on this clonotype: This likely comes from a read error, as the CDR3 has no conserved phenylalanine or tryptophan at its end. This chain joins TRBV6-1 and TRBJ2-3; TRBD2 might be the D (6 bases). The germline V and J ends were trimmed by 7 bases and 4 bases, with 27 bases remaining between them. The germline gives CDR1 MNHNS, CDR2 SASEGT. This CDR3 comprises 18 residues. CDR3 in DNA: TGTGCCAGCAAAGATGCGGGGCGACTATCGGGTGGGGCAGATACGCAGTATCTT. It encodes CASKDAGRLSGGADTQYL.

CDR3 sequence (DNA): TGTGCCAGCAACTCCCCAGGGGCGCTTTCCTACGAGCAGTACTTC. Amino acids: CASNSPGALSYEQYF. This chain connects TRBV11-2 to TRBJ2-7, with D possibly TRBD1 on 6 matching bases. This CDR3 has 15 residues. Germline V gene data show CDR1 as SGHAT and CDR2 as FQNNGV. Trimming stripped 7 bases from V and 1 base from J, with 17 bases between. The whole variable domain, remainder taken from reference TRBV11-2 and TRBJ2-7, is EAGVAQSPRYKIIEKRQSVAFWCNPISGHATLYWYQQILGQGPKLLIQFQNNGVVDDSQLPKDRFSAERLKGVDSTLKIQPAKLEDSAVYLCASNSPGALSYEQYFGPGTRLTVT.

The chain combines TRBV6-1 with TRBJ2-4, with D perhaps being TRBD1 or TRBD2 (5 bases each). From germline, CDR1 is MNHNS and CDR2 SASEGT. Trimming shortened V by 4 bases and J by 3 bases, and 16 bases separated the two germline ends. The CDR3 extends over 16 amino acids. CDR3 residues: CASSVTEGFGKNIQYF. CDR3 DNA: TGTGCCAGCAGTGTCACAGAGGGGTTCGGCAAAAACATTCAGTACTTC.

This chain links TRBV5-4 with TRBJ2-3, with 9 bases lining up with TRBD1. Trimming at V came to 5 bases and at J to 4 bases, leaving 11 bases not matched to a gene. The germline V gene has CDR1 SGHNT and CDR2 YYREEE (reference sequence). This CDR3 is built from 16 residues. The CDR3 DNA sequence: TGTGCCAGCAGGATCCCGGGACAGGGTGGAGCAGATACGCAGTATTTT. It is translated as CASRIPGQGGADTQYF. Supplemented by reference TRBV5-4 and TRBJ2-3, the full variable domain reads ETGVTQSPTHLIKTRGQQVTLRCSSQSGHNTVSWYQQALGQGPQFIFQYYREEENGRGNFPPRFSGLQFPNYSSELNVNALELDDSALYLCASRIPGQGGADTQYFGPGTRLTVL.

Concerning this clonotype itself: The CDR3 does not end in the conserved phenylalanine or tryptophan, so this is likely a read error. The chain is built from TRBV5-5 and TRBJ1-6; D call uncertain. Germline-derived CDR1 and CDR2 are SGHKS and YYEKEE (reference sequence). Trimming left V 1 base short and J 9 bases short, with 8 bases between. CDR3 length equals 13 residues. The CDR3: CASSLTDGSPLHL. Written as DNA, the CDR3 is TGTGCCAGCAGCTTGACAGATGGTTCACCCCTCCACTTA.

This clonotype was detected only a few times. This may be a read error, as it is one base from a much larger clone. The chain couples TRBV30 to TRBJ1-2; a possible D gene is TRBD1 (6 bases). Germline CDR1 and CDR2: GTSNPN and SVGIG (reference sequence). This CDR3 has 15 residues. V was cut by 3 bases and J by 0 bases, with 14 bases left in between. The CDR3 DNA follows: TGTGCCTGGAGGCCCCGGGACAAAGCTAACTATGGCTACACCTTC. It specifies CAWRPRDKANYGYTF.

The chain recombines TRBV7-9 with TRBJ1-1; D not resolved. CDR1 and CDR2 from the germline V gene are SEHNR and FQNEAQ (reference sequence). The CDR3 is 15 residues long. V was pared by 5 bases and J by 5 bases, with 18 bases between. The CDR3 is CASSPGETRWTEAFF. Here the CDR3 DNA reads TGTGCCAGCAGCCCTGGGGAGACGCGTTGGACTGAAGCTTTCTTT.

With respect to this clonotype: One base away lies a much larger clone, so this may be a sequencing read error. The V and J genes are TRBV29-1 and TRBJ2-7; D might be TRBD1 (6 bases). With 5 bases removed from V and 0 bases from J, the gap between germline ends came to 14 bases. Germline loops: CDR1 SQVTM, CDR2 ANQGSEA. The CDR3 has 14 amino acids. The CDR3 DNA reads TGCAGCGTTCTTAGGACGGACAGCTCCTACGAGCAGTACTTC. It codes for CSVLRTDSSYEQYF.